This note documents a single T cell receptor (beta chain) sequence. What it binds is not known. PCR was performed using 60 Vbeta and 13 Jbeta primers. Sequencing used immunoSEQ multiplex PCR; TCRdb keeps in-frame clones, though not all of them. The table for this sample gives 93,000 or so clones. The germline V gene encodes CDR1 SNHLY and CDR2 FYNNEI. Trimming cost V 3 bases and J 0 bases, with 20 bases left between them. The CDR3 contains 18 residues. The entry originates in a study of cytomegalovirus exposure and HLA in healthy donors. Whole-study findings and limits: In a later analysis, parvovirus B19, influenza, CMV and Epstein-Barr virus appeared linked to several top co-occurrence clusters.

V and J are TRBV2 and TRBJ1-1; a weak D match, TRBD1 (6 bases). Sequencing was done on a sample of PBMCs. The sequence was obtained from a man between 35 and 55 years old in good health and CMV-seronegative. The CDR3 region has the DNA TGTGCCAGCAGTGATTCGAAGACAGGCGAACCTTTGAACACTGAAGCTTTCTTT. Its protein product is CASSDSKTGEPLNTEAFF.